This record concerns one T cell receptor beta chain sequence. This record comes from a study of blood T cell repertoires in COVID-19. In the study overall: Some COVID-19 samples were acute and others convalescent; all came from the United States, Italy and Spain. In each case, the material was cDNA or gDNA derived from T cells, B-cell-depleted T cells, or PBMCs.

In the original processing: Reference gene primer amplification gave estimated nucleated cell counts. Some clones are missing from TCRdb's copy, which holds only in-frame ones; the method was immunoSEQ multiplex PCR. That table supplies the V and J calls and clone size; D and trimming were determined from the DNA. The table shows around 60,000 clones, with 90% occurring only once. With 5 bases clipped from V and 5 bases from J, the junction kept 11 bases outside the gene matches. The CDR3 sequence is 16 residues long. In germline, CDR1 is SGHRS, CDR2 YFSETQ. The TCR sequence derives from a man aged 60 to 75 with active COVID-19. The chain carries TRBV5-1 and TRBJ2-1; 9 nucleotides agree with TRBD2. The sample was peripheral blood. The CDR3, as DNA: TGCGCCAGCAGTAACAACGCGGGACTAGCACACAATGAGCAGTTCTTC. Amino acid sequence: CASSNNAGLAHNEQFF.